The text below deals with one T cell receptor (beta chain). Original methodology: Reference gene primer amplification gave nucleated cell count estimates. Libraries were prepared by immunoSEQ multiplex PCR; TCRdb keeps only in-frame clonotypes and omits some of them. The DNA gave D and trimming, while V, J and clone size come from that table. The sample yields about 440,000 clones, nearly 90% seen once. Membership in each cohort depended on participant-reported clinical history. There are 17 residues in the CDR3. Germline-derived CDR1 and CDR2 are SEHNR and FQNEAQ (reference sequence). With 0 bases removed from V and 1 base from J, the gap between germline ends came to 14 bases. The data were taken from a study of blood T cell repertoires in COVID-19. Study-level background: T cells, B-cell-depleted T cells, or PBMCs provided the cDNA or gDNA that served as material.

The gene calls are TRBV7-9 and TRBJ2-3, with D perhaps TRBD2 (6 bases). This sequence originates from a woman aged 18-29 years with acute COVID-19. What was sequenced was PBMCs or T cells enriched from blood (not recorded which). CDR3 sequence: CASSLALASIGTDTQYF. In DNA, the CDR3 is TGTGCCAGCAGCTTAGCTCTAGCGTCAATTGGCACAGATACGCAGTATTTT.